A single sample is the source of the 28 T cell receptor beta chains below, sequenced in a study of shared clonotypes between healthy human individuals. Only in-frame clones appear in the TCRdb table, and some are missing; sequencing was by immunoSEQ multiplex PCR. The sample has 950,000 to 1,100,000 clones, about three quarters seen once; the top ten hold 1.4%. The sequenced material came from memory CD4+ T cells sorted from blood. Subset noted: CD45RA-negative fraction. Receptors originate from a man between 18 and 29 years old in good health.

Worth noting for this clone: A read error may be the cause here, since a much bigger clone is one base away. The chain links TRBV10-2 to TRBJ1-1, with 7 nucleotides matching TRBD1. Germline loops: CDR1 WSHSY, CDR2 SAAADI. CDR3 length equals 14 residues. The trim removed 6 bases at V and 2 bases at J, leaving 6 bases unmatched. The CDR3 protein is CASREDRFNTEAFF. The CDR3 region has the DNA TGCGCCAGCAGGGAGGACAGGTTTAACACTGAAGCTTTCTTT.

The chain links TRBV30 to TRBJ1-2; D is possibly TRBD1 (6 bases). The germline V and J ends were trimmed by 6 bases and 2 bases, with 10 bases remaining between them. The CDR3 totals 12 residues. Germline lookup yields CDR1 GTSNPN and CDR2 SVGIG (reference sequence). DNA of the CDR3: TGTGCCTGTAGGACAGACAACTATGGCTACACCTTC. Its translation is CACRTDNYGYTF.

Turning to this clone: Relative to the germline gene, one junction end is altered; a read error may explain this. The chain employs TRBV7-7 and TRBJ2-3; 9 bases match TRBD1. Per germline, CDR1 SSHAT and CDR2 FNYEAQ (reference sequence). This CDR3 has 14 residues. The CDR3 sequence is CASSVGTGRDTQYF. Here the CDR3 DNA reads TGTGCTAGCAGCGTAGGGACAGGGAGGGATACGCAGTATTTT.

In its sample, this clone was seen once. This chain links TRBV11-2 with TRBJ2-1; TRBD1 matches at 7 bases. The CDR3 has 16 amino acids. Germline CDR1 SGHAT, CDR2 FQNNGV. J was trimmed by 7 bases and V by 1 base; bases with no gene match: 10. The CDR3 protein is CASSLGSTGAGNEQFF. CDR3 sequence (DNA): TGTGCCAGCAGCTTAGGTTCAACAGGGGCAGGGAATGAGCAGTTCTTC.

This clone has only one observation. The chain is built from TRBV30 and TRBJ2-3, with a weak D call TRBD1 (6 bases). Trimming cost V 5 bases and J 4 bases, with 10 bases left between them. The CDR3 is made up of 12 amino acids. Germline V CDR1 and CDR2: GTSNPN, SVGIG (reference sequence). CDR3 sequence (DNA): TGTGCCTGGGGAGACAGGCCAGATACGCAGTATTTT. Amino acid sequence: CAWGDRPDTQYF.

This clone was observed a handful of times. The chain has TRBV29-1 and TRBJ2-2, with D hard to call. This CDR3 contains 11 residues. Germline V CDR1 and CDR2: SQVTM, ANQGSEA. V lost 4 bases, J lost 5 bases, and 5 bases lay in between. The CDR3 DNA reads TGCAGCGTTGGGCAGACCGGGGAGCTGTTTTTT. It is translated as CSVGQTGELFF.

The chain joins TRBV7-2 to TRBJ1-2; 11 bases are shared with TRBD1. V was pared by 5 bases and J by 2 bases, with 7 bases of the junction left unmatched. This CDR3 region has 16 residues. The germline CDR1 and CDR2 sequences are SGHTA and FQGNSA. For the CDR3, the DNA is TGTGCCAGCAGCCCCATTGGACAGGGGGCGAACTATGGCTACACCTTC. Its translation: CASSPIGQGANYGYTF.

The chain joins TRBV5-5 to TRBJ2-5; 12 bases fit TRBD2. Germline V CDR1 and CDR2: SGHKS, YYEKEE (reference sequence). V lost 0 bases, J lost 4 bases, and 7 bases stayed unmatched. The CDR3 consists of 17 residues. In nucleotides, the CDR3 is TGTGCCAGCAGCTTGGCTAGCGGGAGGGTGTTAGGAGAGACCCAGTACTTC. Translation gives CASSLASGRVLGETQYF.

The chain is built from TRBV7-9 and TRBJ1-3; D is uncertain. V lost 3 bases, J lost 2 bases, and 8 bases lay in between. This CDR3 contains 14 residues. Germline lookup yields CDR1 SEHNR and CDR2 FQNEAQ (reference sequence). The CDR3 DNA reads as TGTGCCAGCAGCTTGTCGCAGACTGGAAACACCATATATTTT. This gives the protein CASSLSQTGNTIYF.

This clone has more than one count but fewer than ten. The CDR3 protein is CASSQSSGATDTQYF. CDR3 nucleotide sequence: TGTGCCAGCAGCCAATCCTCGGGCGCCACCGATACGCAGTATTTT. V and J are TRBV14 and TRBJ2-3, with D unresolved. The V end was cut by 2 bases, the J end by 6 bases, with 15 bases between. Per germline, CDR1 SGHDN and CDR2 FVKESK. There are 15 residues in the CDR3. Supplemented by reference TRBV14 and TRBJ2-3, the full variable domain reads EAGVTQFPSHSVIEKGQTVTLRCDPISGHDNLYWYRRVMGKEIKFLLHFVKESKQDESGMPNNRFLAERTGGTYSTLKVQPAELEDSGVYFCASSQSSGATDTQYFGPGTRLTVL.

CDR3 nucleotides: TGTGCCAGCAGCCGGGACAGGGGGCAGATAGATACGCAGTATTTT. Its protein is CASSRDRGQIDTQYF. This rearrangement joins TRBV5-6 to TRBJ2-3, with TRBD1 matching over 12 bases. CDR3 length equals 15 residues. Germline CDR1 reads SGHDT; CDR2 reads YYEEEE. V dropped 4 bases and J dropped 5; count of bases not matched to a gene: 5.

This chain joins TRBV5-1 and TRBJ1-3; 8 bases are a match to TRBD1. This CDR3 has 14 residues. In germline, CDR1 is SGHRS, CDR2 YFSETQ. V trimming: 0 bases; J trimming: 9 bases; junction bases outside the gene matches: 5. In DNA, the CDR3 is TGCGCCAGCAGCTTGGAGACAGGGGTTGGCACCATATATTTT. Amino acid sequence: CASSLETGVGTIYF.

The chain employs TRBV6-5 and TRBJ2-2, with TRBD1 matching over 7 bases. This CDR3 has 16 residues. In germline, CDR1 is MNHEY, CDR2 SVGAGI. With V trimmed by 3 bases and J by 0 bases, 4 bases remained unmatched. Here the CDR3 DNA reads TGTGCCAGCAGTTATTCGACAGGGACGAACACCGGGGAGCTGTTTTTT. This encodes CASSYSTGTNTGELFF.

The J gene is TRBJ1-1, the V gene TRBV30; D is unresolved. Trimming removed 5 bases from V and 6 bases from J, with 13 bases in between. The CDR3 extends over 12 amino acids. CDR1 and CDR2 from the germline V gene are GTSNPN and SVGIG (reference sequence). CDR3 sequence (DNA): TGTGCCTGGGCGTGGATAGACGCTGAAGCTTTCTTT. Protein sequence: CAWAWIDAEAFF.

J is TRBJ1-4 and V is TRBV27; weak D call: TRBD1 (5 bases). Germline lookup yields CDR1 MNHEY and CDR2 SMNVEV (reference sequence). The CDR3 is 15 residues long. The ends were cut back, 2 bases at V and 6 bases at J, with 13 bases in the middle. CDR3 nucleotide sequence: TGTGCCAGCAGTTTAGGCAGGGCTGGGTATGAAAAACTGTTTTTT. Amino acid sequence: CASSLGRAGYEKLFF.

This chain joins TRBV5-1 and TRBJ2-1, with 12 nucleotides matching TRBD1. V was clipped by 0 bases and J by 8 bases; unmatched bases: 6. The CDR3 length is 16 residues. In germline, CDR1 is SGHRS, CDR2 YFSETQ. The CDR3 sequence: CASSLAGTGGRDEQFF. The DNA for the CDR3 is TGCGCCAGCAGCTTGGCCGGGACAGGGGGCAGGGATGAGCAGTTCTTC.

CDR3 in amino acids: CASSLSPSGYGYTF. Written as DNA, the CDR3 is TGTGCCAGCAGTCTCTCCCCCAGTGGCTATGGCTACACCTTC. V usage is TRBV27 and J usage is TRBJ1-2; D is unclear. V gave up 5 bases and J gave up 4 bases, with 14 bases separating them. The CDR3 totals 14 residues. Looked up from germline, CDR1 is MNHEY and CDR2 is SMNVEV (reference sequence).

Concerning this clone: Other DNA sequences in the sample encode the same CDR3. V usage is TRBV20-1 and J usage is TRBJ2-2, with D hard to call. V lost 2 bases and J 8 bases, leaving 6 bases between the germline ends. The CDR3 covers 11 residues. CDR1 is DFQATT and CDR2 is SNEGSKA in the germline V gene (reference sequence). The CDR3 here is CSARSYGELFF. CDR3 in DNA: TGCAGTGCTAGATCTTATGGGGAGCTGTTTTTT.

This chain connects TRBV4-3 to TRBJ2-1; D gene unclear. The CDR3 spans 15 residues. In germline, CDR1 is LGHNA, CDR2 YSLEER. V was clipped by 0 bases and J by 7 bases, with 13 bases between them. The CDR3 nucleotides are TGCGCCAGCAGCCAAGAGGCGCTAGTTAAGAATGAGCAGTTCTTC. As protein: CASSQEALVKNEQFF.

This chain uses TRBV15 with TRBJ2-2; maybe TRBD1 (5 bases). Germline V gene sequence: CDR1 LNHNV, CDR2 YYDKDF (reference sequence). This CDR3 contains 14 residues. Between the trimmed V and J ends, which lost 2 bases and 6 bases, there was a span of 10 bases. The CDR3 spells CATSRLTAAGELFF. The CDR3 DNA reads as TGTGCCACCAGCAGATTGACAGCAGCCGGGGAGCTGTTTTTT.

The chain has TRBV13 and TRBJ1-3; D uncertain. Germline CDR1 PRHDT, CDR2 FYEKMQ (reference sequence). The germline V and J ends were trimmed by 7 bases and 0 bases, with 7 bases remaining between them. This CDR3 spans 13 amino acids. CDR3 protein: CASKASSGNTIYF. The DNA of the CDR3 is TGTGCCAGCAAGGCCTCCTCTGGAAACACCATATATTTT.

The rearrangement links TRBV7-9 to TRBJ1-2, with a tentative D call TRBD1 (6 bases). V lost 11 bases and J lost 4, with 17 bases in between. In germline, CDR1 is SEHNR, CDR2 FQNEAQ (reference sequence). This CDR3 has 13 amino acids. CDR3 sequence reads: CAAGGAHVYGYTF. The DNA of the CDR3 is TGTGCCGCCGGGGGGGCGCATGTCTATGGCTACACCTTC.

The chain recombines TRBV29-1 with TRBJ2-7; TRBD1 matches at 7 bases. The CDR3 loop spans 14 amino acids. With 6 bases clipped from V and 3 bases from J, the junction kept 11 bases outside the gene matches. Germline V gives CDR1 SQVTM, CDR2 ANQGSEA. The CDR3: CSVADRERSYEQYF. The CDR3 DNA reads TGCAGCGTCGCCGACAGGGAAAGGAGCTACGAGCAGTACTTC.

This chain links TRBV10-2 with TRBJ2-3; D remains unclear. The V end lost 3 bases, the J end lost 1 base, and 17 bases lay between the germline ends. This CDR3 contains 17 residues. Germline CDR1 is WSHSY and CDR2 is SAAADI. CDR3 in amino acids: CASSDKSGTWGTDTQYF. The DNA of the CDR3 is TGCGCCAGCAGTGATAAGTCGGGTACCTGGGGCACAGATACGCAGTATTTT.

This clone has just one count. The J gene is TRBJ2-5, the V gene TRBV7-2; 13 bases are a match to TRBD2. The CDR3 runs 19 residues. The germline V gene encodes CDR1 SGHTA and CDR2 FQGNSA. V dropped 4 bases and J dropped 7; count of bases not matched to a gene: 18. The CDR3 DNA is TGTGCCAGCAGCTCACAGGGTGTGGGACTAGCGGGACCAACCGGGACCCAGTACTTC. This sequence encodes CASSSQGVGLAGPTGTQYF.

This chain links TRBV6-1 with TRBJ2-7; the D gene is possibly TRBD2 (5 bases). Per the germline V gene, CDR1 is MNHNS and CDR2 is SASEGT. The CDR3 runs 13 residues. Trimming left V 4 bases short and J 2 bases short, with 9 bases between. CDR3 DNA: TGTGCCAGCAGTGTTTACGGGGCCTACGAGCAGTACTTC. It yields the protein CASSVYGAYEQYF.

The chain links TRBV27 to TRBJ2-3; D is possibly TRBD1 or TRBD2 (5 bases each). CDR3 size: 16 residues. Per germline, CDR1 MNHEY and CDR2 SMNVEV (reference sequence). The V gene lost 4 bases and the J gene lost 3 bases, with 17 bases spanning the gap. The CDR3 spells CASSSRGSARTDTQYF. In DNA, the CDR3 is TGTGCCAGCAGTTCCCGGGGCTCGGCTCGAACAGATACGCAGTATTTT.

The chain's CDR3 is CASSAVTPSTDTQYF. CDR3 DNA: TGTGCCAGCAGTGCCGTGACCCCTAGCACAGATACGCAGTATTTT. The V call is TRBV9, the J call TRBJ2-3; D uncertain. V was pared by 5 bases and J by 0 bases, with 13 bases between. Germline V gene sequence: CDR1 SGDLS, CDR2 YYNGEE. The CDR3 is 15 residues long. Full variable domain (rest looked up from reference TRBV9 and TRBJ2-3): DSGVTQTPKHLITATGQRVTLRCSPRSGDLSVYWYQQSLDQGLQFLIQYYNGEERAKGNILERFSAQQFPDLHSELNLSSLELGDSALYFCASSAVTPSTDTQYFGPGTRLTVL.